The 25 T cell receptor beta chains reported below all come from one sample, sequenced in a study of shared clonotypes between healthy human individuals. Data came from immunoSEQ multiplex PCR; TCRdb stores just in-frame clones and leaves some out. Seen here are fewer than 2.5 million clones, over 85% observed once, and the top ten hold approximately 0.36%. Input material: naive CD4+ T cells from PBMCs. Subset specified: CD45RA+ positively selected. The source is a man aged 18 to 29 in good health. Some clones in this sample may be carry-over from other donors' samples.

Only one count was recorded for this clone. The chain carries TRBV5-5 and TRBJ1-2; TRBD1 matches 7 bases. V gave up 0 bases and J gave up 5 bases; unmatched junction bases: 10. Germline V gives CDR1 SGHKS, CDR2 YYEKEE (reference sequence). The CDR3 consists of 16 residues. CDR3 sequence reads: CASSLEGAIIYYGYTF. The CDR3 DNA is TGTGCCAGCAGCTTGGAGGGGGCGATAATTTATTATGGCTACACCTTC.

J is TRBJ1-5 and V is TRBV10-2; unclear D gene. The CDR3 is 14 residues long. CDR1 WSHSY and CDR2 SAAADI come from the germline V gene. Trimming cost V 3 bases and J 6 bases, with 12 bases left between them. The CDR3 nucleotides are TGCGCCAGCAGTGAAGTCCGGGCGGCTCAGCCCCAGCATTTT. Translated, it gives CASSEVRAAQPQHF.

J is TRBJ2-5 and V is TRBV14; the D call may be TRBD1 or TRBD2 (5 bases each). The CDR3 has 12 residues. CDR1 and CDR2 from the germline V gene are SGHDN and FVKESK. Trimming removed 3 bases at V and 9 bases at J, with 11 bases between. The CDR3 DNA sequence: TGTGCCAGCAGCCAGGGGGATGGGGCCCAGTACTTC. This sequence encodes CASSQGDGAQYF. Looking up the rest from reference TRBV14 and TRBJ2-5 gives the full variable domain: EAGVTQFPSHSVIEKGQTVTLRCDPISGHDNLYWYRRVMGKEIKFLLHFVKESKQDESGMPNNRFLAERTGGTYSTLKVQPAELEDSGVYFCASSQGDGAQYFGPGTRLLVL.

The J gene is TRBJ1-4, the V gene TRBV10-3, with D perhaps matching TRBD1 (5 bases). Trimming cost V 8 bases and J 7 bases, with 14 bases left between them. Germline CDR1 reads ENHRY; CDR2 reads SYGVKD. The CDR3 is 13 residues long. The CDR3 reads CAISRGAGEKLFF. CDR3 DNA sequence: TGTGCCATCTCGCGGGGCGCGGGTGAAAAACTGTTTTTT.

This chain connects TRBV4-1 to TRBJ2-1; maybe TRBD2 (5 bases). V lost 9 bases and J lost 4, with 22 bases in between. The germline V gene encodes CDR1 MGHRA and CDR2 YSYEKL. This CDR3 has 16 residues. The CDR3 loop is CASRPSGQRRYNEQFF. The CDR3 bases are TGCGCCAGTCGGCCCTCGGGTCAGCGGAGGTACAATGAGCAGTTCTTC.

The chain uses TRBV11-3 and TRBJ1-6, with D unresolved. The length of the CDR3 is 11 residues. Germline loops: CDR1 SGHNT, CDR2 YENEEA. The V end lost 3 bases, the J end lost 10 bases, and 4 bases lay between the germline ends. The CDR3 coding sequence is TGTGCCAGCAGCTTGGCCTCACCCCTCCACTTT. This codes for CASSLASPLHF.

This clone was found a few times. The same CDR3 can be traced to other DNA sequences in this sample. The rearrangement links TRBV9 to TRBJ1-2, with D possibly TRBD1 on 5 matching bases. V was trimmed by 0 bases and J by 8 bases, leaving 11 bases between them. In germline, CDR1 is SGDLS, CDR2 YYNGEE. The length of the CDR3 is 13 residues. The CDR3 region has the DNA TGTGCCAGCAGCGTAGGAGGGGCGGCAGGCTACACCTTC. It yields the protein CASSVGGAAGYTF.

This clone was seen a few times. This chain uses TRBV10-3 with TRBJ1-1; D is undetermined. Per germline, CDR1 ENHRY and CDR2 SYGVKD. This CDR3 is 13 amino acids long. V was pared by 8 bases and J by 9 bases, with 19 bases between. CDR3 residues: CAIAEDPVNKAFF. In DNA, the CDR3 is TGTGCCATCGCGGAGGACCCGGTGAATAAAGCTTTCTTT.

The genes are TRBV29-1 and TRBJ2-1; 8 bases line up with TRBD2. The CDR3 is 17 amino acids. Per germline, CDR1 SQVTM and CDR2 ANQGSEA. Trimming cost V 0 bases and J 4 bases; bases outside gene matches: 11. The CDR3 bases are TGCAGCGTTGAAGAGGGATGGCTAGCGGGCCGATACAATGAGCAGTTCTTC. This encodes CSVEEGWLAGRYNEQFF.

This chain connects TRBV5-4 to TRBJ2-1; weak D call: TRBD2 (6 bases). The CDR3 is 15 amino acids. Looked up from germline, CDR1 is SGHNT and CDR2 is YYREEE (reference sequence). Trimming pared 4 bases from V and 8 bases from J, leaving 19 bases between. The CDR3 bases are TGTGCCAGCAGCCGTGGCGGGGTTTGGGTCCATGAGCAGTTCTTC. Its protein is CASSRGGVWVHEQFF.

The V and J genes are TRBV5-1 and TRBJ1-3; TRBD1 matches 7 bases. CDR3 size: 17 residues. CDR1 and CDR2 from the germline V gene are SGHRS and YFSETQ. Trimming took 0 bases from V and 0 from J; bases not matched to a gene: 6. The CDR3 loop reads CASSLDRQGRSGNTIYF. In DNA form, the CDR3 reads TGCGCCAGCAGCTTGGACAGACAGGGCCGCTCTGGAAACACCATATATTTT. The full variable domain, its missing parts supplied by reference TRBV5-1 and TRBJ1-3, is KAGVTQTPRYLIKTRGQQVTLSCSPISGHRSVSWYQQTPGQGLQFLFEYFSETQRNKGNFPGRFSGRQFSNSRSEMNVSTLELGDSALYLCASSLDRQGRSGNTIYFGEGSWLTVV.

The genes are TRBV30 and TRBJ2-7, with D perhaps matching TRBD2 (6 bases). The CDR3 covers 11 residues. In germline, CDR1 is GTSNPN, CDR2 SVGIG (reference sequence). Trimming removed 4 bases at V and 7 bases at J, with 11 bases between. The CDR3 sequence is CAWTRAGEQYF. The CDR3 nucleotides read TGTGCCTGGACCCGGGCGGGGGAGCAGTACTTC.

This chain uses TRBV9 with TRBJ2-6; D is possibly TRBD1 (6 bases). The CDR3 covers 17 residues. Germline-derived CDR1 and CDR2 are SGDLS and YYNGEE. V shed 4 bases and J shed 7 bases, with 21 bases lying between them. Here the CDR3 DNA reads TGTGCCAGCAGCCGGACAGAGACGTCGGTGGGCGCCAACGTCCTGACTTTC. Its translation is CASSRTETSVGANVLTF.

The V gene is TRBV7-9, the J gene TRBJ2-5; 13 nucleotides match TRBD2. The CDR3 has 16 amino acids. Per germline, CDR1 SEHNR and CDR2 FQNEAQ (reference sequence). V was clipped by 7 bases and J by 5 bases; unmatched bases: 10. CDR3 sequence reads: CASTEGLAGVGETQYF. CDR3 DNA: TGTGCCAGCACCGAAGGACTAGCGGGAGTCGGGGAGACCCAGTACTTC.

The V gene is TRBV9, the J gene TRBJ2-7, with unresolved D. Germline values: CDR1 SGDLS, CDR2 YYNGEE. V lost 0 bases and J 7 bases, leaving 14 bases between the germline ends. The CDR3 has 14 residues. CDR3 region: CASSVATGPFEQYF. CDR3 in DNA: TGTGCCAGCAGCGTAGCTACTGGTCCGTTTGAGCAGTACTTC.

This clone was picked up one time. This sequence joins TRBV5-5 and TRBJ2-7; D is unresolved. The length of the CDR3 is 15 residues. Germline lookup yields CDR1 SGHKS and CDR2 YYEKEE (reference sequence). Trimming removed 4 bases at V and 2 bases at J, with 16 bases between. The CDR3 DNA follows: TGTGCCAGCAGCCGACCAACTGCTACAACCTACGAGCAGTACTTC. Translation gives CASSRPTATTYEQYF.

About this clone itself: In the same sample, other DNA sequences code for this CDR3. In DNA form, the CDR3 reads TGCGCCAGCAGCGAAGGACTAGCGGGAGTAGATACGCAGTATTTT. This gives the protein CASSEGLAGVDTQYF. This chain links TRBV5-1 with TRBJ2-3, with 13 positions matching TRBD2. In germline, CDR1 is SGHRS, CDR2 YFSETQ. V dropped 4 bases and J dropped 5; count of bases not matched to a gene: 4. The length of the CDR3 is 15 residues.

V is TRBV21-1 and J is TRBJ2-1. TRBV21-1 is shown as a pseudogene. The CDR3 has 16 residues. The CDR3 region is CASSKWGIPTYNEQFF. In DNA form, the CDR3 reads TGTGCCAGCAGCAAATGGGGGATACCCACCTACAATGAGCAGTTCTTC.

In the case of this clone: This specimen includes other DNA sequences encoding the same CDR3. The gene calls are TRBV6-6 and TRBJ2-1; D remains ambiguous. Germline V gene lookup returns CDR1 MNHNY and CDR2 SVGAGI (reference sequence). Trimming removed 2 bases at V and 0 bases at J, with 8 bases between. The CDR3 contains 15 residues. CDR3 in amino acids: CASSYGSSSYNEQFF. DNA of the CDR3: TGTGCCAGCAGTTACGGCTCCAGCTCCTACAATGAGCAGTTCTTC.

The chain carries TRBV7-7 and TRBJ2-1; no clear D gene. The germline V gene has CDR1 SSHAT and CDR2 FNYEAQ (reference sequence). Trimming removed 0 bases from V and 0 bases from J, with 9 bases in between. The CDR3 totals 16 residues. The CDR3 sequence is CASSLAVAASYNEQFF. CDR3 coding DNA: TGTGCCAGCAGCTTAGCGGTGGCGGCCTCCTACAATGAGCAGTTCTTC.

The genes are TRBV5-1 and TRBJ1-3; D may be TRBD1 (6 bases). Germline lookup yields CDR1 SGHRS and CDR2 YFSETQ. CDR3 length equals 15 residues. V lost 2 bases and J lost 2, with 11 bases in between. The CDR3 bases are TGCGCCAGCAGCTTTCGTTCAGGGGCTGGAAACACCATATATTTT. It yields the protein CASSFRSGAGNTIYF.

The chain has TRBV7-3 and TRBJ1-2, with TRBD1 matching over 7 bases. The germline V gene encodes CDR1 SGHTA and CDR2 FQGTGA. V was pared by 0 bases and J by 6 bases, with 4 bases of the junction left unmatched. The CDR3 spans 14 residues. The CDR3: CASSLTAGGDGYTF. CDR3 coding DNA: TGTGCCAGCAGCTTAACGGCAGGGGGTGATGGCTACACCTTC.

The chain recombines TRBV5-4 with TRBJ1-4, with 12 nucleotides matching TRBD1. The V gene's germline CDR1 is SGHNT and CDR2 YYREEE (reference sequence). The ends lost 0 bases at V and 7 bases at J; junction bases unmatched: 4. This CDR3 has 16 amino acids. The CDR3 is CASSLEGTGGFEKLFF. The CDR3 nucleotides read TGTGCCAGCAGCTTGGAAGGGACAGGGGGCTTTGAAAAACTGTTTTTT.

This clone was recorded once. V gene TRBV28 combines with J gene TRBJ2-1, with D perhaps matching TRBD1 or TRBD2 (5 bases each). The length of the CDR3 is 18 residues. Per germline, CDR1 MDHEN and CDR2 SYDVKM. Trimming took 8 bases from V and 0 from J, leaving 23 bases between them. Here the CDR3 DNA reads TGTGCCAGCCCCCCCCGGGGCACACAAGCATACTCCTACAATGAGCAGTTCTTC. It encodes CASPPRGTQAYSYNEQFF.

Of note for this clone: This CDR3 is also generated by other DNA sequences in the sample. The chain has TRBV5-1 and TRBJ2-5; D gene uncertain. Germline CDR1 and CDR2: SGHRS and YFSETQ. This CDR3 comprises 14 residues. V was shortened by 0 bases and J by 2 bases, with 8 bases between the two germline ends. Written as DNA, the CDR3 is TGCGCCAGCAGCTTGGCACAGATACAAGAGACCCAGTACTTC. Residues: CASSLAQIQETQYF.